These T cell receptor beta chains were read from a single sample in a study of blood T cells in healthy people across ages. In TCRdb, the 5' RACE reads were re-called with MiXCR into one record per CDR3 protein. Of 2 million or so distinct CDR3 sequences listed, just under 50% are singletons. Sequenced sample: blood. These receptors all stem from a middle-aged woman in good health. CDR3s include the opening cysteine and the closing phenylalanine or tryptophan. A D gene is named only where the DNA matches it firmly. Clone size is not always given. Where it is, it says once, few, many or a class for expanded clones.

D gene | J gene | V gene | clone size | CDR3 DNA | CDR3 protein
TRBD2 | TRBJ2-1 | TRBV5-1 | NA | TGCGCCAGCAGCTTGATATTTGGCGGGGGGGCCGGCAATGAGCAGTTCTTC | CASSLIFGGGAGNEQFF
TRBD1 | TRBJ2-7 | TRBV28 | few | TGTGCCAGCAGGGGACAGGGGAACTACGAGCAGTACTTC | CASRGQGNYEQYF
NA | TRBJ2-7 | TRBV28 | many | TGTGCCAGCAGTTCGACATCTGCGCTGGGGGCCTACGAGCAGTACTTC | CASSSTSALGAYEQYF
NA | TRBJ1-6 | TRBV20-1 | NA | TGCAGTGCTAGCGAGGGCAGGGGCGGTTCACCCCTCCACTTT | CSASEGRGGSPLHF
TRBD1 | TRBJ2-1 | TRBV12-3/TRBV12-4 | NA | TGTGCCAGCTGGTCTCAGGGGGATGGTGAGCAGTTCTTC | CASWSQGDGEQFF
NA | TRBJ1-6 | TRBV2 | few | TGTGCCAGCAGTGTAGGTAACACAGAATCACCCCTCCACTTT | CASSVGNTESPLHF
TRBD2 | TRBJ2-4 | TRBV28 | few | TGTGCCAGCAGTGAATCGACCGGTGGGAGGGTTGATATCATTCAGTACTTC | CASSESTGGRVDIIQYF
TRBD2 | TRBJ2-3 | TRBV10-3 | NA | TGTGCCATCAGTGAGTCGAGTTCTAGCGGGGGGGCCTCGGATACGCAGTATTTT | CAISESSSSGGASDTQYF
NA | TRBJ1-4 | TRBV12-3/TRBV12-4 | few | TGTGCCAGCAGTTTTGGTCGAGCAACTAATGAAAAACTGTTTTTT | CASSFGRATNEKLFF
TRBD1 | TRBJ2-7 | TRBV7-9 | few | TGTGCCAGCAGCCCACGGACAGGGTTAGACTCCTACGAGCAGTACTTC | CASSPRTGLDSYEQYF
NA | TRBJ2-7 | TRBV28 | NA | TGTGCCAGCAGTTTATCAGGACCAGTATACCGATACGAGCAGTACTTC | CASSLSGPVYRYEQYF
TRBD2 | TRBJ2-1 | TRBV7-6 | few | TGTGCCAGCACCTTCGGGGGGGCGGACAATGAGCAGTTCTTC | CASTFGGADNEQFF
NA | TRBJ1-6 | TRBV4-1 | NA | TGCGCCAGCAGCCTCATTCAGGGGAGCTCCTATAATTCACCCCTCCACTTT | CASSLIQGSSYNSPLHF
TRBD1 | TRBJ1-5 | TRBV20-1 | NA | TGCAGTGCTAAAGGACAGGGGGATAGCAATCAGCCCCAGCATTTT | CSAKGQGDSNQPQHF
NA | TRBJ2-2 | TRBV3-1 | NA | TGTGCCAGCAGCCAAGTTACGTCCGGGGAGCTGTTTTTT | CASSQVTSGELFF
NA | TRBJ2-7 | TRBV12-3/TRBV12-4 | NA | TGTGCCAGCAGTTTAGTTCAGAAGGACGGGCAGTACTTC | CASSLVQKDGQYF
NA | TRBJ1-1 | TRBV4-3 | NA | TGCGCCAGCAGCCAAGACCCGACAGGCCCGGCGGGCACTGAAGCTTTCTTT | CASSQDPTGPAGTEAFF
TRBD2 | TRBJ2-1 | TRBV6-1 | few | TGTGCCAGCAGTTCTAGCGGGGGGACCTACAATGAGCAGTTCTTC | CASSSSGGTYNEQFF
NA | TRBJ2-7 | TRBV10-3 | NA | TGTGCCACCTCTCGCTCGGGGAGTGAGCAGTACTTC | CATSRSGSEQYF
NA | TRBJ2-3 | TRBV20-1 | NA | TGCAGTGCTAGAGATGTGGAGGCAGATACGCAGTATTTT | CSARDVEADTQYF
TRBD1 | TRBJ2-7 | TRBV5-1 | few | TGCGCCAGCAGCTCTGAACAGGGGGCGATCGGCGAGCAGTACTTC | CASSSEQGAIGEQYF
TRBD2 | TRBJ2-3 | TRBV28 | many | TGTGCCAGCAGCTCTAGCGGGGGGATCACAGATACGCAGTATTTT | CASSSSGGITDTQYF
NA | TRBJ2-1 | TRBV5-5 | NA | TGTGCCAGCAGCTTGGAGGAGGTCTACTACAATGAGCAGTTCTTC | CASSLEEVYYNEQFF
NA | TRBJ2-7 | TRBV7-2 | few | TGTGCCAGCAGCTCCCGTTTAGCGATTCGTGACGAGCAGTACTTC | CASSSRLAIRDEQYF
TRBD1 | TRBJ2-7 | TRBV15 | once | TGTGTCACCAGGGACCTTGACAGGGGTGGTTTCTACGAGCAGTACTTC | CVTRDLDRGGFYEQYF
NA | TRBJ1-6 | TRBV20-1 | NA | TGCAGTGCTAGTAGTAGCAGGGGTAATTCACCCCTCCACTTT | CSASSSRGNSPLHF
NA | TRBJ2-7 | TRBV11-1 | few | TGTGCCAGCGCAAATCTTGGGGCGGTCGGCTACGAGCAGTACTTC | CASANLGAVGYEQYF
TRBD2 | TRBJ2-5 | TRBV2 | NA | TGTGCCAGCATTAGGGGACTAGCGGGGGGCCAGTACTTC | CASIRGLAGGQYF
NA | TRBJ2-2 | TRBV7-9 | once | TGTGCCAGCAGCCTCCGCCAGAACACCGGGGAGCTGTTTTTT | CASSLRQNTGELFF
NA | TRBJ2-7 | TRBV6-2/TRBV6-3 | NA | TGTGCCAGCAGTAACGACAGGATAGGCTACGAGCAGTACTTC | CASSNDRIGYEQYF
TRBD2 | TRBJ2-1 | TRBV15 | few | TGTGCCACCAGCAGTCGGGGGGGCCTAAACAATGAGCAGTTCTTC | CATSSRGGLNNEQFF
TRBD1 | TRBJ2-1 | TRBV28 | NA | TGTGCCAGCAGTTTACCGGACAGGGCCGGGGGTGAGCAGTTCTTC | CASSLPDRAGGEQFF
NA | TRBJ2-7 | TRBV5-1 | NA | TGCGCCAGCAGCTTGGATTACTTCGAGCAGTACTTC | CASSLDYFEQYF
TRBD2 | TRBJ2-1 | TRBV12-3/TRBV12-4 | few | TGTGCCAGCAGCTCACCGGCGTGGGAGCGGGGGGGCTACAATGAGCAGTTCTTC | CASSSPAWERGGYNEQFF
NA | TRBJ2-1 | TRBV27 | NA | TGTGCCAGCAGTTGTGCTGCAAACAATGAGCAGTTCTTC | CASSCAANNEQFF
NA | TRBJ2-7 | TRBV11-2 | once | TGTGCCAGCAGCTTAGAGGGGGCCTACGGGCAGTACTTC | CASSLEGAYGQYF
NA | TRBJ1-4 | TRBV5-4 | NA | TGTGCCAGCAGCGTCCGGGGCACCCGAAATGAAAAACTGTTTTTT | CASSVRGTRNEKLFF
NA | TRBJ1-2 | TRBV2 | NA | TGTGCCAGCACCGAAGGTGGAGGCAACTATGGCTACACCTTC | CASTEGGGNYGYTF
NA | TRBJ2-3 | TRBV2 | NA | TGTGCCAGCGGGAGAAGGGGACTCATCACAGATACGCAGTATTTT | CASGRRGLITDTQYF
TRBD1 | TRBJ1-6 | TRBV20-1 | NA | TGCAGTGCTAGCGACAGGGGGCGAGGTTCACCCCTCCACTTT | CSASDRGRGSPLHF
TRBD1 | TRBJ1-2 | TRBV7-2 | NA | TGTGCCAGCAGCTTCGAGCCTGGACAGGGGGACGGCTACACCTTC | CASSFEPGQGDGYTF
NA | TRBJ1-5 | TRBV20-1 | once | TGCAGTGCTCGACAATCGACAGTCCCCAATAGGCCCCAGCATTTT | CSARQSTVPNRPQHF
NA | TRBJ1-4 | TRBV21-1 | NA | TGTGCCAGCAGGGACCGGGACAGGGATGAAAAACTGTTTTTT | CASRDRDRDEKLFF
NA | TRBJ2-1 | TRBV6-2/TRBV6-3 | few | TGTGCCACCAATTGGAGGTCGAACCACAATGAGCAGTTCTTC | CATNWRSNHNEQFF
TRBD1 | TRBJ1-2 | TRBV12-3/TRBV12-4 | NA | TGTGCCAGCAGTTTCACCCAGACAGGGGATGGCTACACCTTC | CASSFTQTGDGYTF